A single sample is the source of the 12 T cell receptor beta chains below, sequenced in a study of memory CD4+ T cells and cytomegalovirus serostatus. The sort gate was single viable CD3+CD4+CD8-CD45RO+ cells for memory CD4+ T cells. The table came from immunoSEQ multiplex PCR; TCRdb's copy has only in-frame clones and leaves some out. The profile shows some 47,000 clones, 60% to 80% of them singletons. The material sequenced was memory CD4+ T cells from blood. The source of these receptors is an adult in good health and CMV-seronegative.

V is TRBV25-1 and J is TRBJ2-4; D assignment may be TRBD1 or TRBD2 (5 bases each). The CDR3 runs to 18 residues. V was clipped by 4 bases and J by 0 bases, with 19 bases between them. Germline CDR1 is MGHDK and CDR2 is SYGVNS. CDR3 sequence: CASSATGLLDLAKNIQYF. DNA for the CDR3: TGTGCCAGCAGTGCTACAGGACTGCTTGACCTAGCCAAAAACATTCAGTACTTC.

This chain links TRBV5-1 with TRBJ2-7; TRBD1 matches 8 bases. The V gene end was trimmed by 4 bases and the J gene end by 6 bases; junction bases not matched to a gene: 12. Germline CDR1 is SGHRS and CDR2 is YFSETQ. The CDR3 has 15 amino acids. Written as DNA, the CDR3 is TGCGCCAGCAGCGCTCTTGGACAGGGTTCGCTCGAGCAGTACTTC. This encodes CASSALGQGSLEQYF. The whole variable domain, remainder taken from reference TRBV5-1 and TRBJ2-7, is KAGVTQTPRYLIKTRGQQVTLSCSPISGHRSVSWYQQTPGQGLQFLFEYFSETQRNKGNFPGRFSGRQFSNSRSEMNVSTLELGDSALYLCASSALGQGSLEQYFGPGTRLTVT.

J is TRBJ2-3 and V is TRBV19, with D possibly TRBD1 on 5 matching bases. The CDR3 runs 15 residues. V lost 3 bases, J lost 5 bases, and 15 bases lay in between. Germline V gene sequence: CDR1 LNHDA, CDR2 SQIVND (reference sequence). This CDR3 is CASSIILQARDTQYF. The CDR3 DNA sequence: TGTGCCAGTAGTATTATTCTACAGGCCCGAGATACGCAGTATTTT.

This clone occurred a few times. The rearrangement joins TRBV7-9 to TRBJ2-3; D is unresolved. From germline, CDR1 is SEHNR and CDR2 FQNEAQ (reference sequence). Trimming stripped 2 bases from V and 0 bases from J, with 6 bases between. The CDR3 totals 14 residues. DNA for the CDR3: TGTGCCAGCAGCTTAAGTCTTAGCACAGATACGCAGTATTTT. This codes for CASSLSLSTDTQYF.

The chain recombines TRBV7-3 with TRBJ1-5; no reliable D call. The CDR3 is 13 amino acids. The V gene lost 4 bases and the J gene lost 7 bases, with 11 bases spanning the gap. The V gene's germline CDR1 is SGHTA and CDR2 FQGTGA. The CDR3 DNA follows: TGTGCCAGCAGCTCAAGCCCGGGACAGCCCCAGCATTTT. Residues: CASSSSPGQPQHF.

The V gene is TRBV29-1, the J gene TRBJ1-1; perhaps TRBD1 as D (6 bases). Germline assignment: CDR1 SQVTM and CDR2 ANQGSEA. The CDR3 spans 12 residues. The ends were cut back, 3 bases at V and 4 bases at J, with 9 bases in the middle. CDR3 amino acids: CSVDRGGTEAFF. The CDR3 bases are TGCAGCGTTGACAGGGGAGGCACTGAAGCTTTCTTT.

This sequence joins TRBV2 and TRBJ2-7; TRBD2 aligns across 14 bases. V was pared by 8 bases and J by 1 base, with 4 bases of the junction left unmatched. Per germline, CDR1 SNHLY and CDR2 FYNNEI. The CDR3 has 15 amino acids. As DNA, the CDR3 is TGTGCCAGCTCCGGGACTAGCGGGAGATCCTACGAGCAGTACTTC. It is translated as CASSGTSGRSYEQYF.

This clone was observed once. The V gene is TRBV19, the J gene TRBJ1-1; D ambiguous. CDR1 is LNHDA, CDR2 SQIVND, per germline (reference sequence). The CDR3 spans 14 residues. Deletions cut 3 bases from V and 4 bases from J, with 12 bases between. The CDR3 bases are TGTGCCAGTAGTATCAAGGCTTGGGGCACTGAAGCTTTCTTT. This sequence encodes CASSIKAWGTEAFF.

This chain connects TRBV5-1 to TRBJ2-5, with 9 nucleotides matching TRBD1. Germline values: CDR1 SGHRS, CDR2 YFSETQ. The CDR3 spans 15 residues. V lost 5 bases and J lost 2; bases outside the gene matches: 7. Written as DNA, the CDR3 is TGCGCCAGCAGGCGAGGGACAGGGACACAAGAGACCCAGTACTTC. It specifies CASRRGTGTQETQYF.

The genes are TRBV6-5 and TRBJ2-7; 9 bases fit TRBD1. This CDR3 contains 15 residues. V gave up 2 bases and J gave up 6 bases; unmatched junction bases: 8. Germline V gene data show CDR1 as MNHEY and CDR2 as SVGAGI. The CDR3 is CASSYPPGQGSEQYF. The CDR3 bases are TGTGCCAGCAGTTACCCACCGGGACAGGGTTCCGAGCAGTACTTC.

The sample holds one count of this clone. The gene calls are TRBV7-9 and TRBJ2-3, with TRBD2 matching 8 bases. Trimming removed 6 bases from V and 2 bases from J; junction bases left unmatched: 7. CDR3 length: 15 residues. CDR1 and CDR2 (germline): SEHNR, FQNEAQ (reference sequence). The CDR3 loop reads CASSRLAGYTDTQYF. The CDR3 DNA reads as TGTGCCAGCAGTCGTCTAGCGGGTTACACAGATACGCAGTATTTT.

The chain is built from TRBV29-1 and TRBJ2-3; D may correspond to TRBD1 or TRBD2 (5 bases each). Germline assignment: CDR1 SQVTM and CDR2 ANQGSEA. The CDR3 is 14 amino acids. V was trimmed by 3 bases and J by 5 bases, leaving 15 bases between them. CDR3 bases: TGCAGCGTTGATCGACGGGGACGAGGAGATACGCAGTATTTT. As protein: CSVDRRGRGDTQYF.